The 26 T cell receptor beta chains reported below all come from one sample, sequenced in a study of OX40 agonist ivuxolimab in advanced cancers. TCRdb's copy holds only in-frame clones and misses some; the assay was immunoSEQ multiplex PCR. This table holds more than 85,000 clones, roughly nine tenths found once. Sequenced material: CD4+ or CD8+ T cells sorted from blood, taken in a trial of the OX40 agonist ivuxolimab. The receptors were gathered from an adult with an advanced solid tumor such as melanoma, head and neck, liver or kidney cancer.

The chain is built from TRBV25-1 and TRBJ1-1; D gene uncertain. This CDR3 is built from 12 residues. V dropped 7 bases and J dropped 5 bases, with 11 bases sitting between them. Looked up from germline, CDR1 is MGHDK and CDR2 is SYGVNS. The CDR3 DNA follows: TGTGCCAGCATCTCCTGGGAGACTGAAGCTTTCTTT. Translation gives CASISWETEAFF.

The chain uses TRBV7-9 and TRBJ2-3; tentative D call: TRBD1 (6 bases). The germline gives CDR1 SEHNR, CDR2 FQNEAQ (reference sequence). V lost 2 bases to trimming and J lost 4 bases, with 10 bases between them. The CDR3 contains 14 residues. The CDR3 loop is CASSLTGPADTQYF. Written as DNA, the CDR3 is TGTGCCAGCAGCTTAACAGGGCCGGCAGATACGCAGTATTTT.

V usage is TRBV27 and J usage is TRBJ1-1; maybe TRBD1 (5 bases). The CDR3 covers 14 residues. CDR1 and CDR2 (germline): MNHEY, SMNVEV (reference sequence). V was shortened by 5 bases and J by 1 base, with 11 bases between the two germline ends. The CDR3 loop reads CASSLRGGNTEAFF. DNA for the CDR3: TGTGCCAGCAGTCTTCGCGGGGGGAACACTGAAGCTTTCTTT.

CDR3 in amino acids: CASSEGQAYGYTF. DNA of the CDR3: TGTGCCAGCAGCGAAGGGCAGGCCTATGGCTACACCTTC. The chain uses TRBV14 and TRBJ1-2; D remains unclear. CDR1 and CDR2 from the germline V gene are SGHDN and FVKESK. The V end lost 5 bases, the J end lost 4 bases, and 11 bases lay between the germline ends. This CDR3 is built from 13 residues.

J is TRBJ2-7 and V is TRBV6-6; 7 bases match TRBD1. The ends lost 6 bases at V and 3 bases at J; junction bases unmatched: 5. This CDR3 spans 13 amino acids. Looked up from germline, CDR1 is MNHNY and CDR2 is SVGAGI (reference sequence). CDR3 region: CASRPGQFYEQYF. CDR3 nucleotides: TGTGCCAGCAGGCCGGGACAGTTCTACGAGCAGTACTTC.

This sequence joins TRBV4-2 and TRBJ1-6; D gene ambiguous. The ends were cut back, 1 base at V and 7 bases at J, with 8 bases in the middle. From germline, CDR1 is LGHNA and CDR2 YNFKEQ. The CDR3 consists of 14 residues. The CDR3 reads CASSQVEPNSPLHF. As DNA, the CDR3 is TGTGCCAGCAGCCAAGTGGAACCGAATTCACCCCTCCACTTT.

The table lists this clone with a count of one. The V gene is TRBV11-2, the J gene TRBJ1-5; D is undetermined. The CDR3 runs 15 residues. Germline V gene data show CDR1 as SGHAT and CDR2 as FQNNGV. Trimming removed 2 bases from V and 4 bases from J, with 12 bases in between. CDR3 DNA: TGTGCCAGCAGCTTAACGGGCCGCGGTAATCAGCCCCAGCATTTT. Translating gives CASSLTGRGNQPQHF.

CDR3 region: CAISENLAGGVGEQYF. The DNA of the CDR3 is TGTGCCATCAGTGAGAACCTAGCGGGAGGGGTGGGAGAGCAGTACTTC. The rearrangement links TRBV10-3 to TRBJ2-7, with 12 bases that match TRBD2. The CDR3 is made up of 16 amino acids. Germline V gene lookup returns CDR1 ENHRY and CDR2 SYGVKD. V lost 2 bases and J lost 7; bases outside the gene matches: 9.

V and J are TRBV15 and TRBJ1-6; a weak D match, TRBD1 (5 bases). The germline V gene has CDR1 LNHNV and CDR2 YYDKDF (reference sequence). Deletions cut 2 bases from V and 7 bases from J, with 15 bases between. The CDR3 is 16 amino acids. CDR3 sequence: CATSRKAVGGNSPLHF. The CDR3 bases are TGTGCCACCAGCAGAAAGGCGGTGGGGGGGAATTCACCCCTCCACTTT.

As concerns this clone: The identical CDR3 is also encoded by other nucleotide sequences in the sample. The V and J genes are TRBV7-3 and TRBJ2-3, with D possibly TRBD2 on 5 matching bases. V was clipped by 5 bases and J by 1 base, with 13 bases between them. CDR1 is SGHTA, CDR2 FQGTGA, per germline. The CDR3 spans 15 residues. This CDR3 reads CASSITSGRTDTQYF. In nucleotides, the CDR3 is TGTGCCAGCAGCATTACTAGTGGGCGCACAGATACGCAGTATTTT.

The DNA of the CDR3 is TGTGCCAGCAGTTTCCTACAGGGAGTCCTGACTTTC. Translating it yields CASSFLQGVLTF. The J gene is TRBJ2-6, the V gene TRBV27, with D possibly TRBD1 on 6 matching bases. Per germline, CDR1 MNHEY and CDR2 SMNVEV (reference sequence). Trimming took 3 bases from V and 13 from J, leaving 10 bases between them. The CDR3 is made up of 12 amino acids.

This clone has at least ten counts. The rearrangement uses TRBV19 and TRBJ1-1, with D possibly being TRBD1 (6 bases). Trimming pared 5 bases from V and 5 bases from J, leaving 12 bases between. Germline-derived CDR1 and CDR2 are LNHDA and SQIVND (reference sequence). This CDR3 contains 13 residues. The CDR3: CASSPLQGTEAFF. The CDR3, as DNA: TGTGCCAGTAGTCCCCTCCAGGGGACTGAAGCTTTCTTT.

The chain links TRBV27 to TRBJ1-2; possibly TRBD1 for D (5 bases). The V and J ends lost 6 bases and 2 bases respectively, with 13 bases between them. CDR1 is MNHEY, CDR2 SMNVEV, per germline (reference sequence). The CDR3 totals 14 residues. Here the CDR3 DNA reads TGTGCCAGCAGCCTCGGGGGTAAGAACTATGGCTACACCTTC. Translating gives CASSLGGKNYGYTF.

In its sample, this clone was seen once. The chain joins TRBV7-9 to TRBJ2-7, with unresolved D. Between the trimmed V and J ends, which lost 0 bases and 2 bases, there was a span of 5 bases. This CDR3 comprises 13 residues. From germline, CDR1 is SEHNR and CDR2 FQNEAQ (reference sequence). This CDR3 reads CASSLAGAYEQYF. The CDR3 coding sequence is TGTGCCAGCAGCTTAGCAGGAGCCTACGAGCAGTACTTC.

The CDR3 here is CASSPGGARHNEQFF. The CDR3, as DNA: TGTGCCAGCAGCCCCGGTGGCGCACGTCACAATGAGCAGTTCTTC. The chain employs TRBV6-5 and TRBJ2-1, with D unclear. The CDR3 loop spans 15 amino acids. Germline V gene sequence: CDR1 MNHEY, CDR2 SVGAGI. The V end lost 6 bases, the J end lost 5 bases, and 17 bases lay between the germline ends.

The chain combines TRBV28 with TRBJ1-5; the D is unclear. From germline, CDR1 is MDHEN and CDR2 SYDVKM. The CDR3 is made up of 16 amino acids. V dropped 3 bases and J dropped 2 bases, with 14 bases sitting between them. The CDR3 sequence: CASSLVKGSGNQPQHF. The CDR3 DNA sequence: TGTGCCAGCAGTTTGGTTAAGGGTTCAGGCAATCAGCCCCAGCATTTT.

The CDR3 is CASSLAYRLSYEQYF. The CDR3 DNA is TGTGCCAGCAGCTTGGCCTACAGGCTCTCCTACGAGCAGTACTTC. The chain employs TRBV5-6 and TRBJ2-7; D may be TRBD1 (5 bases). The CDR3 runs 15 residues. Per the germline V gene, CDR1 is SGHDT and CDR2 is YYEEEE. V dropped 0 bases and J dropped 0 bases, with 10 bases sitting between them.

This rearrangement joins TRBV6-1 to TRBJ1-5, with D unclear. Germline CDR1 MNHNS, CDR2 SASEGT. The V gene lost 5 bases and the J gene lost 3 bases, with 8 bases spanning the gap. The CDR3 covers 13 residues. CDR3 DNA sequence: TGTGCCAGCAGTTCCAACCCCAATCAGCCCCAGCATTTT. It translates to CASSSNPNQPQHF.

The chain links TRBV4-3 to TRBJ1-5; TRBD1 matches at 9 bases. V lost 0 bases and J lost 6; bases outside the gene matches: 3. CDR1 is LGHNA and CDR2 is YSLEER in the germline V gene. This CDR3 has 15 amino acids. As DNA, the CDR3 is TGCGCCAGCAGCCAAGAACGACAGGGGGGTCAGCCCCAGCATTTT. Amino acid sequence: CASSQERQGGQPQHF.

The gene calls are TRBV5-6 and TRBJ1-1; D not resolved. Trimming cost V 4 bases and J 1 base, with 11 bases left between them. CDR3 length: 14 amino acids. CDR1 and CDR2 (germline): SGHDT, YYEEEE. The CDR3 nucleotides read TGTGCCAGCAGCCTATGGTGGAGGAACACTGAAGCTTTCTTT. It codes for CASSLWWRNTEAFF.

The chain recombines TRBV19 with TRBJ2-1, with 9 positions matching TRBD2. With V trimmed by 3 bases and J by 2 bases, 2 bases remained unmatched. The V gene's germline CDR1 is LNHDA and CDR2 SQIVND (reference sequence). The CDR3 contains 15 residues. The CDR3 DNA reads as TGTGCCAGTAGTATGAGCGGGGGGCCCTACAATGAGCAGTTCTTC. Translated, it gives CASSMSGGPYNEQFF.

The chain recombines TRBV4-3 with TRBJ2-2; 11 bases fit TRBD2. Germline CDR1 is LGHNA and CDR2 is YSLEER. The trim removed 0 bases at V and 4 bases at J, leaving 10 bases unmatched. This CDR3 region has 19 residues. CDR3 loop: CASSQDRLAGGYGTGELFF. CDR3 DNA: TGCGCCAGCAGCCAAGATCGGCTAGCGGGAGGATATGGCACCGGGGAGCTGTTTTTT.

The rearrangement joins TRBV10-3 to TRBJ2-6; D is unresolved. V was shortened by 6 bases and J by 0 bases, with 12 bases between the two germline ends. The CDR3 length is 16 residues. The germline gives CDR1 ENHRY, CDR2 SYGVKD. The CDR3 DNA reads TGTGCCATCAGCGTCGGCAGCAGCTCTGGGGCCAACGTCCTGACTTTC. Protein product: CAISVGSSSGANVLTF.

This chain joins TRBV2 and TRBJ2-3, with TRBD2 as a possible D gene (6 bases). The CDR3 covers 16 residues. V dropped 5 bases and J dropped 4 bases, with 19 bases sitting between them. Germline CDR1 SNHLY, CDR2 FYNNEI. Here the CDR3 reads CASSLLGGPQSDTQYF. For the CDR3, the DNA is TGTGCCAGCAGTCTACTCGGAGGGCCCCAGTCAGATACGCAGTATTTT.

The chain employs TRBV6-5 and TRBJ2-3; 14 bases are shared with TRBD2. V lost 5 bases and J lost 8; bases outside the gene matches: 0. This CDR3 comprises 13 residues. CDR1 MNHEY and CDR2 SVGAGI come from the germline V gene. The CDR3 region is CASSGTSGSTQYF. As DNA, the CDR3 is TGTGCCAGCAGTGGGACTAGCGGGAGTACGCAGTATTTT.

The chain has TRBV4-2 and TRBJ2-7, with 10 bases lining up with TRBD1. After removal of 1 base from V and 4 bases from J, the junction contained 4 bases not matched to a gene. The CDR3 spans 15 residues. Germline V CDR1 and CDR2: LGHNA, YNFKEQ. The CDR3 loop reads CASSQGQGASYEQYF. The CDR3 DNA sequence: TGTGCCAGCAGCCAAGGACAGGGGGCATCATACGAGCAGTACTTC.